These 4 T cell receptor beta chains originate from one sample sequenced in a study of blood T cells in healthy people across ages (dated by TCRdb to between 2014 and 2017). The library was made by 5' RACE. The instrument was an Illumina HiSeq 2500. A second PCR of roughly 7 to 11 cycles was performed with a sample-barcoded 5' primer and a J-beta primer mix. TCRdb handled the public reads itself, with Q25 trimming in fastp and clone calling in MiXCR, and kept productive beta chains. Rows are combined by CDR3 protein, so each entry shows the most common genes and DNA. The sample profile shows about 1.4 million distinct CDR3 sequences; 45% to 70% of them were found once. 5.5% to 8% of the sample lies in the top ten. Material for sequencing was blood. These receptors were obtained from a young man in good health.

V usage is TRBV4-1 and J usage is TRBJ1-4; possible D gene TRBD1, 5 bases. Between the trimmed V and J ends, which lost 3 bases and 5 bases, there was a span of 13 bases. The CDR3 extends over 15 amino acids. Germline CDR1 MGHRA, CDR2 YSYEKL. As DNA, the CDR3 is TGCGCCAGCAGCCATGAACGGGACGGGAATGAAAAACTGTTTTTT. This encodes CASSHERDGNEKLFF.

This chain uses TRBV27 with TRBJ1-2, with TRBD1 as a possible D gene (6 bases). The germline V gene has CDR1 MNHEY and CDR2 SMNVEV (reference sequence). V was cut by 5 bases and J by 4 bases, with 23 bases left in between. This CDR3 is 17 amino acids long. The CDR3 reads CASSPLGATGQGYGYTF. The DNA for the CDR3 is TGTGCCAGCAGTCCCTTAGGGGCTACAGGGCAAGGCTATGGCTACACCTTC.

V is TRBV12-3 or TRBV12-4 and J is TRBJ2-3; TRBD1 matches at 7 bases. The CDR3 is 15 residues long. The V and J ends lost 5 bases and 3 bases, in that order; junction bases with no gene match: 8. The CDR3: CASSPTGVQTDTQYF. The CDR3, as DNA: TGTGCCAGCAGTCCCACAGGGGTTCAAACAGATACGCAGTATTTT.

The DNA of the CDR3 is TGCAGTGCTAAACTCCGGGGGGGCTCCTACAATGAGCAGTACTTC. It translates to CSAKLRGGSYNEQYF. The rearrangement joins TRBV20-1 to TRBJ2-1; 8 bases map to TRBD2. The end of the DNA is better explained by TRBJ2-7, so the J call may be wrong. Germline V gives CDR1 DFQATT, CDR2 SNEGSKA (reference sequence). CDR3 length: 15 residues.